This entry lists 10 T cell receptor beta chains sequenced from one sample in a study of shared clonotypes between healthy human individuals. Clones were read by immunoSEQ multiplex PCR, and TCRdb kept only the in-frame ones, dropping some. Of around 1 million clones listed, more than 75% are singletons. The specimen was memory CD4+ T cells sorted from blood. Noted subset: CD45RA-negative fraction. These receptors were collected from a man aged 18-30 years in good health.

J is TRBJ1-2 and V is TRBV11-3; TRBD1 matches at 7 bases. CDR3 length: 15 residues. The germline V gene encodes CDR1 SGHNT and CDR2 YENEEA. Trimming at V came to 8 bases and at J to 2 bases, leaving 11 bases not matched to a gene. CDR3 in DNA: TGTGCCAGCCAAAGAAAGGGGGCTGGAAACTATGGCTACACCTTC. As protein: CASQRKGAGNYGYTF.

This clone was counted only a few times. The chain recombines TRBV30 with TRBJ2-5; TRBD2 matches at 10 bases. With V trimmed by 3 bases and J by 4 bases, 14 bases remained unmatched. In germline, CDR1 is GTSNPN, CDR2 SVGIG (reference sequence). The CDR3 contains 17 residues. The CDR3 reads CAWSPPSGGALLETQYF. The CDR3 bases are TGTGCCTGGAGCCCTCCCAGCGGGGGGGCATTACTAGAGACCCAGTACTTC.

This chain joins TRBV27 and TRBJ2-3, with D unclear. The CDR3 consists of 15 residues. Germline CDR1 reads MNHEY; CDR2 reads SMNVEV (reference sequence). Trimming took off 6 bases at V and 0 bases at J, with 13 bases between the two ends. The CDR3 nucleotides read TGTGCCAGCAGCCCCTGGCTAACTAGCACAGATACGCAGTATTTT. Amino acid sequence: CASSPWLTSTDTQYF.

This sequence joins TRBV30 and TRBJ1-6; TRBD1 might be the D (5 bases). Deletions cut 3 bases from V and 7 bases from J, with 13 bases between. The CDR3 extends over 14 amino acids. CDR1 GTSNPN and CDR2 SVGIG come from the germline V gene (reference sequence). Here the CDR3 reads CAWSARVPNSPLHF. The CDR3 coding sequence is TGTGCCTGGAGCGCCAGGGTTCCCAATTCACCCCTCCACTTT.

This chain joins TRBV7-9 and TRBJ2-2; D is ambiguous. V was shortened by 0 bases and J by 3 bases, with 5 bases between the two germline ends. Germline CDR1 SEHNR, CDR2 FQNEAQ (reference sequence). This CDR3 has 14 residues. CDR3 residues: CASSLAPDTGELFF. Here the CDR3 DNA reads TGTGCCAGCAGCTTAGCTCCCGACACCGGGGAGCTGTTTTTT.

V usage is TRBV2 and J usage is TRBJ2-7; TRBD2 agrees at 11 bases. The CDR3 sequence is 14 residues long. Germline trimming cut 0 bases from V and 12 bases from J; bases unmatched to any gene: 7. The germline CDR1 and CDR2 sequences are SNHLY and FYNNEI. In DNA, the CDR3 is TGTGCCAGCAGTGAAGCGGAACTAGCGGGGGTCGTGTACTTC. Protein product: CASSEAELAGVVYF.

V is TRBV5-1 and J is TRBJ1-2, with 11 bases lining up with TRBD1. The ends lost 4 bases at V and 6 bases at J; junction bases unmatched: 5. The CDR3 length is 14 residues. Germline lookup yields CDR1 SGHRS and CDR2 YFSETQ. This chain's CDR3 is CASSHGQGANGYTF. In DNA, the CDR3 is TGCGCCAGCAGCCACGGACAGGGGGCGAATGGCTACACCTTC.

This clone showed up just a few times. The genes are TRBV30 and TRBJ2-4; a possible D gene is TRBD1 (6 bases). Germline assignment: CDR1 GTSNPN and CDR2 SVGIG (reference sequence). The CDR3 has 11 amino acids. V was pared by 1 base and J by 15 bases, with 13 bases between. Written as DNA, the CDR3 is TGTGCCTGGAGTGAGATAGACAGGTGGTACTTC. This gives the protein CAWSEIDRWYF.

On this clone itself: Other DNA sequences from this sample encode an identical CDR3 as well. The chain employs TRBV11-2 and TRBJ2-5, with D possibly matching TRBD2 (5 bases). The germline CDR1 and CDR2 sequences are SGHAT and FQNNGV. V was pared by 1 base and J by 5 bases, with 8 bases between. The CDR3 contains 13 residues. The CDR3, as DNA: TGTGCCAGCAGCTTAGGGGGAGCCGAGACCCAGTACTTC. Translating gives CASSLGGAETQYF. Using reference TRBV11-2 and TRBJ2-5 for the parts outside the CDR3, the full variable domain is EAGVAQSPRYKIIEKRQSVAFWCNPISGHATLYWYQQILGQGPKLLIQFQNNGVVDDSQLPKDRFSAERLKGVDSTLKIQPAKLEDSAVYLCASSLGGAETQYFGPGTRLLVL.

V usage is TRBV11-3 and J usage is TRBJ2-1, with D perhaps TRBD1 (7 bases). Trimming cost V 3 bases and J 7 bases, with 13 bases left between them. This CDR3 has 14 residues. Germline V gene sequence: CDR1 SGHNT, CDR2 YENEEA. The CDR3 DNA sequence: TGTGCCAGCAGCTTGCAGGGGGGTAATAATGAGCAGTTCTTC. Its protein is CASSLQGGNNEQFF.